This is a list of T cell receptor beta chains from one sample in a study of T cells expressing NK-cell markers. For each CDR3 protein, TCRdb gives one entry from its re-call of the 5' RACE reads, without DNA. The table lists fewer than 200,000 distinct CDR3 sequences. The sequenced sample was blood T cells: a sorted CD56 or NKG2C T cell subset, CD4+ or CD8+ T cells, or bulk PBMC T cells (not recorded which). Every receptor here comes from a woman between 18 and 70 years old in good health. Both conserved end residues are part of each CDR3.

j_call v_call cdr3_aa
TRBJ2-1 TRBV12-3/TRBV12-4 CASSFRLAGPRSYNEQFF
TRBJ2-1 TRBV7-3 CASSLNPADEQFF
TRBJ2-1 TRBV7-9 CASAPGDTYNEQFF
TRBJ2-7 TRBV5-1 CASSLLGADLSYEQYF
TRBJ2-1 TRBV2 CASSRGRSYNEQFF
TRBJ2-3 TRBV7-2 CASSHRLASPGLYTQYF
TRBJ1-1 TRBV10-3 CAISEAGTGDTEAFF
TRBJ2-1 TRBV12-3/TRBV12-4 CASSLTSGQFF
TRBJ2-2 TRBV9 CASSVRDRNTGELFF
TRBJ2-3 TRBV6-6 CASRVQLADTQYF
TRBJ2-1 TRBV20-1 CSAQEGGAGDEQFF
TRBJ1-4 TRBV11-2 CASSLARQGPELFF
TRBJ2-3 TRBV29-1 CSVQIGDTQYF